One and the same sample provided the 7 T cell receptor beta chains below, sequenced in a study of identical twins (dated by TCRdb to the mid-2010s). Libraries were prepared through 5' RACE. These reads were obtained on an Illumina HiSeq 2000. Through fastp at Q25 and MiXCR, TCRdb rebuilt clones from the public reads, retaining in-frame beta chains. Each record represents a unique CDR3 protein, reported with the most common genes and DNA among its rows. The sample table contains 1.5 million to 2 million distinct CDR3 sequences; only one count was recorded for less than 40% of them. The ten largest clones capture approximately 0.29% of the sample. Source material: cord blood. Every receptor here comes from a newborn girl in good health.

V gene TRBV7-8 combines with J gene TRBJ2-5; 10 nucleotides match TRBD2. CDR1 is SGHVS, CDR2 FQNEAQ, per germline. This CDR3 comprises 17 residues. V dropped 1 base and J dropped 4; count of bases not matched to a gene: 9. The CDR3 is CASSLGSLAGVRETQYF. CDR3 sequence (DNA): TGTGCCAGCAGCTTAGGAAGCCTAGCGGGAGTCAGAGAGACCCAGTACTTC.

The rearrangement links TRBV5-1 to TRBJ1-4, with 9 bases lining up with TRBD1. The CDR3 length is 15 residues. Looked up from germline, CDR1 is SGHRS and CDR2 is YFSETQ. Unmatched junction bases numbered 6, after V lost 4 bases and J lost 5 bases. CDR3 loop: CASSPHRGRNEKLFF. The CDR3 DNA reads TGCGCCAGCAGCCCTCACAGGGGGCGGAATGAAAAACTGTTTTTT.

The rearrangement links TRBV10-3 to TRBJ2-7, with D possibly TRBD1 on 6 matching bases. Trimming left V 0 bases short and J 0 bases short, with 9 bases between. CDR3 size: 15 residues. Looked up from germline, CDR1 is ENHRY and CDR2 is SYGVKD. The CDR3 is CAISESGTPSYEQYF. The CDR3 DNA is TGTGCCATCAGTGAGTCCGGGACACCCTCCTACGAGCAGTACTTC.

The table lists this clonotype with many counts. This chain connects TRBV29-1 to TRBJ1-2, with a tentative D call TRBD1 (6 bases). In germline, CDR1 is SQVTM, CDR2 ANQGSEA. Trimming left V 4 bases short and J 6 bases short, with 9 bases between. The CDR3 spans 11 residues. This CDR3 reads CSVVRGDGYTF. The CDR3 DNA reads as TGCAGCGTTGTCAGGGGCGATGGCTACACCTTC.

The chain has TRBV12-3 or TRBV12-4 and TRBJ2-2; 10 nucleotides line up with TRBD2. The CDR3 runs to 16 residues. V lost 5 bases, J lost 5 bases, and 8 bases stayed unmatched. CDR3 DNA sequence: TGTGCCAGCAGTCCCCCAACTAGCGGGAAGACCGGGGAGCTGTTTTTT. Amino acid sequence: CASSPPTSGKTGELFF.

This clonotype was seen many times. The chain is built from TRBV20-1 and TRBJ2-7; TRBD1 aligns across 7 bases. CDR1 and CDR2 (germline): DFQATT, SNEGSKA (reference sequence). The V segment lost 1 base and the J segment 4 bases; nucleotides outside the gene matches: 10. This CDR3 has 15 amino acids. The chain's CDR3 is CSARGGSGTVYEQYF. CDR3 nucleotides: TGCAGTGCTAGAGGAGGCTCCGGGACAGTGTACGAGCAGTACTTC.

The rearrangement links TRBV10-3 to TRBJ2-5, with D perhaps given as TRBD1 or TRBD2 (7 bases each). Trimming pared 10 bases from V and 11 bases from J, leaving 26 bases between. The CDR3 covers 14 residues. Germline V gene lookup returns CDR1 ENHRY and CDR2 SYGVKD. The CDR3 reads CATRGEGGYNEQYF. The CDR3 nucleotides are TGTGCCACCAGGGGGGAGGGCGGCTACAATGAGCAGTACTTC.